This passage covers 29 T cell receptor beta chains from one sample sequenced in a study of shared clonotypes between healthy human individuals. Selected positively for CCR7 and CD45RO-negative, naive CD8 cells excluded terminally differentiated effector memory CD45RA+ cells. Assay used: immunoSEQ multiplex PCR; TCRdb lists only in-frame clones, some missing. Here the sample spans more than 2 million clones, roughly 95% being singletons. Sequencing was performed on naive CD8+ T cells from PBMCs. Receptors were obtained from a man between 18 and 29 years old in good health. Some clones in this sample may be carry-over from other donors' samples.

The genes are TRBV5-4 and TRBJ1-1; D is perhaps TRBD1 (6 bases). Germline CDR1 SGHNT, CDR2 YYREEE (reference sequence). CDR3 length equals 14 residues. Trimming took 4 bases from V and 4 from J, leaving 14 bases between them. The CDR3 region is CASSTAWGATEAFF. The CDR3 coding sequence is TGTGCCAGCAGCACCGCTTGGGGGGCCACTGAAGCTTTCTTT.

V is TRBV28 and J is TRBJ1-4, with 7 bases identical to TRBD1. With V trimmed by 8 bases and J by 4 bases, 10 bases remained unmatched. CDR3 length: 15 residues. From germline, CDR1 is MDHEN and CDR2 SYDVKM. The CDR3 region has the DNA TGTGCCAGCCGGGCGCGGGACAGTTATAATGAAAAACTGTTTTTT. Its protein product is CASRARDSYNEKLFF.

This clone was seen just once. Other DNA sequences of this sample code for an identical CDR3. The chain links TRBV27 to TRBJ2-7; tentatively, D is TRBD2 (6 bases). V was cut by 6 bases and J by 1 base, with 10 bases left in between. The CDR3 runs 13 residues. Germline V gives CDR1 MNHEY, CDR2 SMNVEV (reference sequence). Here the CDR3 reads CASSPGRSYEQYF. DNA of the CDR3: TGTGCCAGCAGCCCAGGGAGGTCCTACGAGCAGTACTTC.

The gene calls are TRBV5-1 and TRBJ1-1; D might be TRBD1 (5 bases). The V and J ends lost 3 bases and 1 base respectively, with 13 bases between them. CDR3 length equals 15 residues. Germline-derived CDR1 and CDR2 are SGHRS and YFSETQ. Here the CDR3 reads CASSSNWGRNTEAFF. The CDR3 DNA sequence: TGCGCCAGCAGCTCCAACTGGGGCAGGAACACTGAAGCTTTCTTT.

This chain connects TRBV27 to TRBJ2-1; 10 bases map to TRBD2. Germline V gene data show CDR1 as MNHEY and CDR2 as SMNVEV (reference sequence). After removal of 10 bases from V and 1 base from J, the junction contained 1 base not matched to a gene. This CDR3 contains 13 residues. The CDR3 region is CATSGRSYNEQFF. The CDR3 region has the DNA TGTGCCACTAGCGGGAGATCCTACAATGAGCAGTTCTTC.

The V call is TRBV27, the J call TRBJ1-1; 11 bases line up with TRBD1. The V segment lost 6 bases and the J segment 12 bases; nucleotides outside the gene matches: 12. The CDR3 is 14 residues long. Germline V CDR1 and CDR2: MNHEY, SMNVEV (reference sequence). The CDR3 loop reads CASSLLGTGGTTFF. DNA for the CDR3: TGTGCCAGCAGCCTTCTGGGGACAGGGGGTACAACTTTCTTT.

This rearrangement joins TRBV4-1 to TRBJ2-3, with TRBD2 identical over 11 bases. The V and J ends lost 0 bases and 5 bases, in that order; junction bases with no gene match: 4. The germline V gene has CDR1 MGHRA and CDR2 YSYEKL. The CDR3 runs 16 residues. The CDR3 region has the DNA TGCGCCAGCAGCCAAGAAGGTAGCGGGAGGGTAGATACGCAGTATTTT. Amino acid sequence: CASSQEGSGRVDTQYF.

This chain uses TRBV15 with TRBJ2-1; no clear D gene. Germline V gene lookup returns CDR1 LNHNV and CDR2 YYDKDF (reference sequence). V was shortened by 4 bases and J by 5 bases, with 12 bases between the two germline ends. CDR3 length equals 14 residues. The CDR3 DNA follows: TGTGCCACCAGCACCGAAGAACAGCACAATGAGCAGTTCTTC. Protein sequence: CATSTEEQHNEQFF.

The table lists this clone with a count of one. The chain employs TRBV27 and TRBJ2-7; 9 bases are a match to TRBD1. Germline V CDR1 and CDR2: MNHEY, SMNVEV (reference sequence). The junction had 10 bases not matched to a gene; V was cut back by 8 bases and J by 5 bases. This CDR3 comprises 14 residues. CDR3 sequence: CASGPGQGFHEQYF. The CDR3 DNA follows: TGTGCCAGCGGGCCAGGACAGGGGTTTCACGAGCAGTACTTC.

The V and J genes are TRBV7-6 and TRBJ2-2; no clear D. CDR3 length: 15 amino acids. Trimming removed 5 bases at V and 7 bases at J, with 17 bases between. Germline V gene lookup returns CDR1 SGHVS and CDR2 FNYEAQ. The CDR3 coding sequence is TGTGCCAGCAGCCCGTCCATCGGATGGGTCGGGGAGCTGTTTTTT. Residues: CASSPSIGWVGELFF.

This chain connects TRBV27 to TRBJ1-5; maybe TRBD1 (6 bases). Trimming took 4 bases from V and 6 from J, leaving 13 bases between them. The CDR3 is made up of 14 amino acids. The germline gives CDR1 MNHEY, CDR2 SMNVEV (reference sequence). The CDR3 is CASSYGQGSQPQHF. The CDR3 DNA reads TGTGCCAGCAGTTACGGGCAGGGGTCTCAGCCCCAGCATTTT.

V is TRBV19 and J is TRBJ1-2, with D maybe TRBD1 (5 bases). CDR3 length equals 15 residues. Germline assignment: CDR1 LNHDA and CDR2 SQIVND (reference sequence). Trimming took 5 bases from V and 2 from J, leaving 15 bases between them. The CDR3 spells CASSVDRKLNYGYTF. The CDR3 DNA reads as TGTGCCAGTAGTGTCGACAGAAAGCTAAACTATGGCTACACCTTC. The full variable domain, in which reference TRBV19 and TRBJ1-2 provide the parts outside the CDR3, is DGGITQSPKYLFRKEGQNVTLSCEQNLNHDAMYWYRQDPGQGLRLIYYSQIVNDFQKGDIAEGYSVSREKKESFPLTVTSAQKNPTAFYLCASSVDRKLNYGYTFGSGTRLTVV.

The V and J genes are TRBV7-9 and TRBJ2-2, with TRBD1 identical over 9 bases. V lost 7 bases to trimming and J lost 6 bases; unmatched junction nucleotides: 12. The CDR3 is 16 amino acids. Germline V gives CDR1 SEHNR, CDR2 FQNEAQ (reference sequence). In DNA form, the CDR3 reads TGTGCCAGCATCCCACTGACAGGGGGAAGCGCCGGGGAGCTGTTTTTT. Translated: CASIPLTGGSAGELFF.

CDR3 residues: CASSERAASYNEQFF. In DNA, the CDR3 is TGTGCCAGCAGCGAAAGGGCGGCCTCCTACAATGAGCAGTTCTTC. J is TRBJ2-1 and V is TRBV9; D is uncertain. CDR3 length: 15 amino acids. The germline V and J ends were trimmed by 3 bases and 0 bases, with 10 bases remaining between them. CDR1 is SGDLS and CDR2 is YYNGEE in the germline V gene.

Remarks on this clone: Other DNA variants within this sample encode the same CDR3. The rearrangement joins TRBV27 to TRBJ2-2; D not certain. Trimming pared 3 bases from V and 4 bases from J, leaving 9 bases between. Germline V gene data show CDR1 as MNHEY and CDR2 as SMNVEV (reference sequence). The CDR3 runs to 14 residues. The CDR3 here is CASSLRGSTGELFF. The DNA for the CDR3 is TGTGCCAGCAGTTTGAGAGGATCCACCGGGGAGCTGTTTTTT.

As to this clone: At the DNA level, this CDR3 is encoded by other sequences in the same sample as well. V is TRBV28 and J is TRBJ1-1; D is undetermined. The germline V gene has CDR1 MDHEN and CDR2 SYDVKM. CDR3 length: 12 amino acids. Trimming cost V 2 bases and J 5 bases, with 6 bases left between them. Here the CDR3 DNA reads TGTGCCAGCAGTTTAGGGGTGACTGAAGCTTTCTTT. Amino acid sequence: CASSLGVTEAFF.

The rearrangement joins TRBV20-1 to TRBJ2-7; D not resolved. In germline, CDR1 is DFQATT, CDR2 SNEGSKA (reference sequence). The CDR3 is made up of 11 amino acids. The V and J ends lost 0 bases and 12 bases respectively, with 12 bases between them. CDR3 sequence reads: CSARETGLWYF. CDR3 bases: TGCAGTGCTAGAGAAACTGGCCTATGGTACTTC.

V and J are TRBV7-9 and TRBJ2-5, with 8 bases matching TRBD2. There are 15 residues in the CDR3. Germline lookup yields CDR1 SEHNR and CDR2 FQNEAQ (reference sequence). J was trimmed by 4 bases and V by 1 base; bases with no gene match: 5. For the CDR3, the DNA is TGTGCCAGCAGCTTAGTGATAGCGGGAACAGAGACCCAGTACTTC. Amino acids: CASSLVIAGTETQYF.

This chain joins TRBV4-1 and TRBJ1-1, with 8 bases identical to TRBD1. The germline CDR1 and CDR2 sequences are MGHRA and YSYEKL. The CDR3 loop spans 15 amino acids. The J segment lost 4 bases and the V segment lost 1 base, leaving 5 bases of the junction unmatched. CDR3 in amino acids: CASSQGQGASTEAFF. CDR3 in DNA: TGCGCCAGCAGCCAAGGCCAGGGGGCAAGCACTGAAGCTTTCTTT.

V usage is TRBV14 and J usage is TRBJ2-2; the match to TRBD2 covers 7 bases. Germline CDR1 is SGHDN and CDR2 is FVKESK. Losses at the gene ends were 6 bases for V and 6 bases for J; bases not matched to a gene: 13. This CDR3 region has 16 residues. The DNA of the CDR3 is TGTGCCAGCAGTTCGGGGCGCGGGAGATCGGCCGGGGAGCTGTTTTTT. Protein sequence: CASSSGRGRSAGELFF.

Only one count was recorded for this clone. This chain connects TRBV6-5 to TRBJ2-3, with D unresolved. The CDR3 length is 16 residues. In germline, CDR1 is MNHEY, CDR2 SVGAGI. The germline V and J ends were trimmed by 3 bases and 0 bases, with 13 bases remaining between them. The CDR3 DNA sequence: TGTGCCAGCAGTTATACCGTCGGCCATAGCACAGATACGCAGTATTTT. Its translation: CASSYTVGHSTDTQYF.

The chain uses TRBV30 and TRBJ2-7; 10 bases are a match to TRBD2. Unmatched junction bases numbered 9, after V lost 4 bases and J lost 3 bases. Germline CDR1 is GTSNPN and CDR2 is SVGIG (reference sequence). The CDR3 is 15 amino acids. CDR3 nucleotide sequence: TGTGCCTGGAAACCATTTAGCGGGAGGCTCTACGAGCAGTACTTC. Translating gives CAWKPFSGRLYEQYF.

The rearrangement joins TRBV5-1 to TRBJ1-1; D remains unclear. The V end lost 3 bases, the J end lost 7 bases, and 10 bases lay between the germline ends. Germline CDR1 is SGHRS and CDR2 is YFSETQ. This CDR3 region has 12 residues. CDR3 bases: TGCGCCAGCAGCTCCACCGGGGATGAAGCTTTCTTT. Translated: CASSSTGDEAFF. The variable domain in full, completed from reference TRBV5-1 and TRBJ1-1, reads KAGVTQTPRYLIKTRGQQVTLSCSPISGHRSVSWYQQTPGQGLQFLFEYFSETQRNKGNFPGRFSGRQFSNSRSEMNVSTLELGDSALYLCASSSTGDEAFFGQGTRLTVV.

The CDR3 reads CASSELAGGYEQYF. CDR3 DNA: TGTGCCAGCAGTGAACTAGCGGGAGGGTACGAGCAGTACTTC. J is TRBJ2-7 and V is TRBV25-1, with 12 bases that match TRBD2. Unmatched junction bases numbered 0, after V lost 2 bases and J lost 4 bases. The CDR3 length is 14 residues. Germline CDR1 MGHDK, CDR2 SYGVNS.

The chain uses TRBV27 and TRBJ2-1; 10 bases line up with TRBD1. Germline trimming cut 7 bases from V and 2 bases from J; bases unmatched to any gene: 5. CDR1 is MNHEY and CDR2 is SMNVEV in the germline V gene (reference sequence). The CDR3 runs to 15 residues. CDR3 coding DNA: TGTGCCAGCACCCTAGGACAGGGGGCCTACAATGAGCAGTTCTTC. This sequence encodes CASTLGQGAYNEQFF.

The J gene is TRBJ2-7, the V gene TRBV7-9; 7 bases match TRBD1. There are 16 residues in the CDR3. Germline assignment: CDR1 SEHNR and CDR2 FQNEAQ (reference sequence). V trimming: 5 bases; J trimming: 5 bases; junction bases outside the gene matches: 15. CDR3 residues: CASSPALQGEGDEQYF. As DNA, the CDR3 is TGTGCCAGCAGCCCTGCCCTCCAGGGGGAAGGAGACGAGCAGTACTTC.

This clone was recorded a few times. This chain joins TRBV11-2 and TRBJ1-1; 9 bases match TRBD1. The germline gives CDR1 SGHAT, CDR2 FQNNGV. CDR3 length: 15 amino acids. Germline trimming cut 5 bases from V and 9 bases from J; bases unmatched to any gene: 13. This CDR3 reads CASSTDHRGPGKAFF. As DNA, the CDR3 is TGTGCCAGCAGCACCGATCACAGGGGGCCGGGGAAAGCTTTCTTT.

CDR3 amino acids: CASSLIDTQYF. The DNA for the CDR3 is TGTGCCAGCAGTTTAATCGATACGCAGTATTTT. J is TRBJ2-3 and V is TRBV28; D remains unclear. Germline loops: CDR1 MDHEN, CDR2 SYDVKM. The length of the CDR3 is 11 residues. V was shortened by 2 bases and J by 6 bases, with 3 bases between the two germline ends.

In regard to this clone: A read error may produce the germline difference seen at one junction end. V gene TRBV28 combines with J gene TRBJ2-3, with D perhaps TRBD1 or TRBD2 (6 bases each). The CDR3 runs to 17 residues. Germline-derived CDR1 and CDR2 are MDHEN and SYDVKM. The CDR3 nucleotides read TGTGCCAGCAGTTTACGCCGTTTGTTGGGGGGCACGGATACGCAGTATTTT. It translates to CASSLRRLLGGTDTQYF.